A selection of T cell receptor beta chains follows, all from one sample in a study of blood T cell dynamics during melanoma immunotherapy. Assay used: immunoSEQ multiplex PCR; TCRdb lists only in-frame clones, some missing. The table lists some 15,000 clones, roughly 90% of them singletons. The sample consisted of blood, taken from a patient treated with checkpoint blockade. These receptors were obtained from a human donor with melanoma. Both conserved end residues are part of each CDR3. The order of the fields is V gene, clone size, D gene, J gene, CDR3 DNA, CDR3 protein. D genes are given only for firm matches. Clone size appears in some rows only: once, few, many, or a class for an expanded clone.

TRBV5-6	.	TRBD1	TRBJ2-2	TGTGCCAGCAGCTTGGGCGGACAGGGGGCAAACACCGGGGAGCTGTTTTTT	CASSLGGQGANTGELFF
TRBV2	.	.	TRBJ2-7	TGTGCCAGCAGTGTTCTGAGCGAGCAGTACTTC	CASSVLSEQYF
TRBV30	.	.	TRBJ1-1	TGTGCCGGCAACAGGAGAACTGAAGCTTTCTTT	CAGNRRTEAFF
TRBV7-9	.	.	TRBJ1-2	TGTGCCAGCAGCTTAGTGGTAGATTTCTATGGCTACACCTTC	CASSLVVDFYGYTF
TRBV28	once	.	TRBJ1-5	TGTGCCAGCAGTTTCTGGGGTGGCAATCAGCCCCAGCATTTT	CASSFWGGNQPQHF
TRBV6-1	once	.	TRBJ2-1	TGTGCAATAGGGGGAGCTTACAATGAGCAGTTCTTC	CAIGGAYNEQFF
TRBV7-7	.	.	TRBJ2-5	TGTGCTAGCAGCCCTTCTCCGCAAGAGACCCAGTACTTC	CASSPSPQETQYF
TRBV5-1	.	TRBD1	TRBJ2-1	TGCGCCAGCAGCTCGGGACAGGAGCAGTTCTTC	CASSSGQEQFF
TRBV2	once	.	TRBJ2-1	TGTGCCAGCAGGGCGGCGGGATTCGACCGCTACAATGAGCAGTTCTTC	CASRAAGFDRYNEQFF
TRBV5-1	.	.	TRBJ1-4	TGCGCCAGCAGCTCCCTCGGGGAAGCTAATGAAAAACTGTTTTTT	CASSSLGEANEKLFF
TRBV6-6	.	.	TRBJ1-5	TGTGCCAACACCCGGGACGGGTTCAACTATCAGCCCCAGCATTTT	CANTRDGFNYQPQHF
TRBV19	.	.	TRBJ2-4	TGTGCCAGTAGTACCCGAGGGGTCGCCAAAAACATTCAGTACTTC	CASSTRGVAKNIQYF
TRBV11-2	once	TRBD1	TRBJ1-1	TGTGCCAGCAGCTTAGGAGGGACAGGGAACACTGAAGCTTTCTTT	CASSLGGTGNTEAFF
TRBV27	once	.	TRBJ2-7	TGTGCCAGCAGACAGGGAGCTGGAAGGGTCTACGAGCAGTACTTC	CASRQGAGRVYEQYF
TRBV5-5	.	.	TRBJ1-6	TGTGCCAGCAGCTTGGGGCTACTTGAGCTAAATTCACCCCTCCACTTT	CASSLGLLELNSPLHF
TRBV12-5	.	.	TRBJ2-1	TGTGCTAGTGGTTGGGGCAGCTCCACCTACAATGAGCAGTTCTTC	CASGWGSSTYNEQFF